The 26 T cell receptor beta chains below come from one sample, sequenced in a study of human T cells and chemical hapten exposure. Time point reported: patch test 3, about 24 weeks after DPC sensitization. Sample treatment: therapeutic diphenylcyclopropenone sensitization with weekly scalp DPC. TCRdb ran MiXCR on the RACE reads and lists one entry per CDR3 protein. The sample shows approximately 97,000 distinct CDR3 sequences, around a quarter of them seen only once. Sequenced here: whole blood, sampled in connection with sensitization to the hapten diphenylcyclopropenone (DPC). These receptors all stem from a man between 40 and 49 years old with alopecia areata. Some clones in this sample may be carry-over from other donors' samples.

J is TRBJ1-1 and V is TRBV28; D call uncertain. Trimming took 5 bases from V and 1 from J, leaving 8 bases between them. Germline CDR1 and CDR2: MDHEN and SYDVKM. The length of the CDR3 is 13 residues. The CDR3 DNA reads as TGTGCCAGCAGTACTCACAAGAACACTGAAGCTTTCTTT. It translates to CASSTHKNTEAFF.

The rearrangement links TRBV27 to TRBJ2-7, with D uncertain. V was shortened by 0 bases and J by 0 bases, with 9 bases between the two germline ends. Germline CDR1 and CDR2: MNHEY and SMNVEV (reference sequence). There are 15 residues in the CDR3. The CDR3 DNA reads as TGTGCCAGCAGTTTATCCGTTGGGCCCTCCTACGAGCAGTACTTC. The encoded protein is CASSLSVGPSYEQYF.

DNA of the CDR3: TGTGCCAGCAGTTCCCCAAGAAGGGGAACCTACGAGCAGTACTTC. It specifies CASSSPRRGTYEQYF. The chain carries TRBV28 and TRBJ2-7; possible D gene TRBD1, 5 bases. Germline V gene lookup returns CDR1 MDHEN and CDR2 SYDVKM. There are 15 residues in the CDR3. Trimming pared 4 bases from V and 2 bases from J, leaving 15 bases between.

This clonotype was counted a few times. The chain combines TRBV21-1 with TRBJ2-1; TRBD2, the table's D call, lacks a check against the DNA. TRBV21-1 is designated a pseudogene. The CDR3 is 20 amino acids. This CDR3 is CASSKGKSLAGGGSYNEQFF. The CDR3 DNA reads TGTGCCAGCAGCAAAGGGAAGTCACTAGCGGGAGGTGGGTCCTACAATGAGCAGTTCTTC.

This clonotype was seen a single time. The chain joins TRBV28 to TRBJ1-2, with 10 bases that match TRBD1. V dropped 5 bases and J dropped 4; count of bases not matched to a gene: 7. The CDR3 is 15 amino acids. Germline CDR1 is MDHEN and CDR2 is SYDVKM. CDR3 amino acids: CASSPPGQGSYGYTF. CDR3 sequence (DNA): TGTGCCAGCAGTCCCCCGGGACAGGGGAGCTATGGCTACACCTTC.

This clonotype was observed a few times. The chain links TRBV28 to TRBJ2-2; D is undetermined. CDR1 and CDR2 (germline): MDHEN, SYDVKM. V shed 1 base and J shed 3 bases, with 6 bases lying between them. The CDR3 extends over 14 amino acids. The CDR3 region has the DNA TGTGCCAGCAGTTTATCACGGTACACCGGGGAGCTGTTTTTT. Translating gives CASSLSRYTGELFF. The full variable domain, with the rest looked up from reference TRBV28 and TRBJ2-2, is DVKVTQSSRYLVKRTGEKVFLECVQDMDHENMFWYRQDPGLGLRLIYFSYDVKMKEKGDIPEGYSVSREKKERFSLILESASTNQTSMYLCASSLSRYTGELFFGEGSRLTVL.

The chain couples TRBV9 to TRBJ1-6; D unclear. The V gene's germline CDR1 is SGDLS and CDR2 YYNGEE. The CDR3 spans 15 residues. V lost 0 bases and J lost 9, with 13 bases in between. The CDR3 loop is CASSVEGRYGSPLHF. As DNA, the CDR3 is TGTGCCAGCAGCGTAGAGGGCCGTTATGGTTCACCCCTCCACTTT.

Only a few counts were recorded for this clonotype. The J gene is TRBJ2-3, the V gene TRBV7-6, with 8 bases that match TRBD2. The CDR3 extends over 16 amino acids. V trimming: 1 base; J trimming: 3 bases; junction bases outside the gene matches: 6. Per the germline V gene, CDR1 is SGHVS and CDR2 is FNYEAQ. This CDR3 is CASSLGAGGPTDTQYF. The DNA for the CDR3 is TGTGCCAGCAGCTTAGGTGCGGGGGGCCCTACAGATACGCAGTATTTT.

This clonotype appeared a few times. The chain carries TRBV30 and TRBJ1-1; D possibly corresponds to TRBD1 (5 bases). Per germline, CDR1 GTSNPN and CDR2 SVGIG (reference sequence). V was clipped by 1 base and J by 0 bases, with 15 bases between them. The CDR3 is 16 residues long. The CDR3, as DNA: TGTGCCTGGAGTGCTAATCCGACAGTTATGAACACTGAAGCTTTCTTT. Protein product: CAWSANPTVMNTEAFF.

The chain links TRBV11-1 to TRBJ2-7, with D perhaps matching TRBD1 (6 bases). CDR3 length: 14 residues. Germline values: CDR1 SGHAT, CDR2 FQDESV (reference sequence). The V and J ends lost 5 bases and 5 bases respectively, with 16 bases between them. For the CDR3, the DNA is TGTGCCAGCAGCCCCGAGAAAGGGGGAGACGAGCAGTACTTC. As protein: CASSPEKGGDEQYF.

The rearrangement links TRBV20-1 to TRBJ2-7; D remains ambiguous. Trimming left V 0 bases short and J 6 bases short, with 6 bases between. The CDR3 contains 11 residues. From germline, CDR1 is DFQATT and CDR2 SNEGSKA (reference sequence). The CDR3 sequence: CSAREVTEQYF. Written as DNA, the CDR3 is TGCAGTGCTAGAGAGGTCACCGAGCAGTACTTC.

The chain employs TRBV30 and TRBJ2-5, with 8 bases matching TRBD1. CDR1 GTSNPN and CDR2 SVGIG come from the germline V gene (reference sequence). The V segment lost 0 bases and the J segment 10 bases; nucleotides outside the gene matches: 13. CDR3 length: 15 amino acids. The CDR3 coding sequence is TGTGCCTGGAGTGTACCGGACAGGGAGGAGAGAGGCCAGTACTTC. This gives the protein CAWSVPDREERGQYF.

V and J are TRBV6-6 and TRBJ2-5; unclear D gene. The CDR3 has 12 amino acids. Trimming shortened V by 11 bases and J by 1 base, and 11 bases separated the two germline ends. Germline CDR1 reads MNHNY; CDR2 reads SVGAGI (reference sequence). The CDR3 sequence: CAGASGQETQYF. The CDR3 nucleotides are TGTGCCGGCGCCTCAGGCCAAGAGACCCAGTACTTC.

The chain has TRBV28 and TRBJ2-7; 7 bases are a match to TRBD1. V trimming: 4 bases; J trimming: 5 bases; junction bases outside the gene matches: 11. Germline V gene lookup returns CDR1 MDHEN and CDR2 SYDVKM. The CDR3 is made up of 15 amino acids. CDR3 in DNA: TGTGCCAGCAGTTCGACAGGGCGAAGTGGGAACGAGCAGTACTTC. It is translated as CASSSTGRSGNEQYF.

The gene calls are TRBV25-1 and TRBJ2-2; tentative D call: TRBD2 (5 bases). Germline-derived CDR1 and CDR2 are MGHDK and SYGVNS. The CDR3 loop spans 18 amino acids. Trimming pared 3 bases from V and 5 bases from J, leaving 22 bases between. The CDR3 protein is CASSDRERWKVDTGELFF. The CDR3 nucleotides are TGTGCCAGCAGTGATCGGGAAAGGTGGAAGGTAGATACCGGGGAGCTGTTTTTT.

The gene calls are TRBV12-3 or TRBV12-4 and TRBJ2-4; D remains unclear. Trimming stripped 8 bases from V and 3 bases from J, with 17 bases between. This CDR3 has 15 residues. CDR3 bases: TGTGCCAGCTACCCTGGTGGTATCGGCAAAAACATTCAGTACTTC. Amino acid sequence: CASYPGGIGKNIQYF.

DNA of the CDR3: TGTGCCAGCAGCTTCCAAGTGGAGGGCACAGATACGCAGTATTTT. Amino acid sequence: CASSFQVEGTDTQYF. This chain links TRBV7-2 with TRBJ2-3, with D tentatively TRBD2 (5 bases). Trimming removed 3 bases from V and 1 base from J, with 11 bases in between. The CDR3 has 15 residues. In germline, CDR1 is SGHTA, CDR2 FQGNSA.

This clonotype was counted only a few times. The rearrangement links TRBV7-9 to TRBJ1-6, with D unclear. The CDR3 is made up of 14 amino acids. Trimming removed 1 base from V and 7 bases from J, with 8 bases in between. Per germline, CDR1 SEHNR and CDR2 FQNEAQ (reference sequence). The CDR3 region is CASSLGNSNSPLHF. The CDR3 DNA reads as TGTGCCAGCAGCTTAGGAAATTCCAATTCACCCCTCCACTTT.

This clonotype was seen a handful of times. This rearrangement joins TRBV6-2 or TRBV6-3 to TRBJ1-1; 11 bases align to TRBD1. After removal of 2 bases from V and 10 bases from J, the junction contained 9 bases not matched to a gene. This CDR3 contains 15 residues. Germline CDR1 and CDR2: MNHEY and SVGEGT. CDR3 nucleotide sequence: TGTGCCAGCAGTTACAACCCGGAGGACAGGGGGCTAGCTTTCTTT. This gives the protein CASSYNPEDRGLAFF.

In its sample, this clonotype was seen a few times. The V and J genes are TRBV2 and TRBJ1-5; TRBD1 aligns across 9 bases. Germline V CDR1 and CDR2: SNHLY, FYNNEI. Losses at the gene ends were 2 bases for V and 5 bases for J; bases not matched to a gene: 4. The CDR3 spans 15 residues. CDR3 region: CASSELGTGYQPQHF. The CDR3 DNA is TGTGCCAGCAGTGAACTAGGGACAGGGTATCAGCCCCAGCATTTT.

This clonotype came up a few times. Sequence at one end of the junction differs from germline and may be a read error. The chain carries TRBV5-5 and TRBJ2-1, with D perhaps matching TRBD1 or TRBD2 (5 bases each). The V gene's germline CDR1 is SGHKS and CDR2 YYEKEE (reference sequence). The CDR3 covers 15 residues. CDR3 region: CASSLAAWGYNEQFF. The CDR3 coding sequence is TGTGCCAGCAGCTTGGCAGCTTGGGGGTACAATGAACAGTTCTTC.

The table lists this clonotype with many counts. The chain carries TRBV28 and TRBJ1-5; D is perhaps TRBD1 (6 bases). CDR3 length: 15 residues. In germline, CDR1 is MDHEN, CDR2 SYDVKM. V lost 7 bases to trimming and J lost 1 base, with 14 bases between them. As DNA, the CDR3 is TGTGCCAGCAACCCTACGGGGGCCAGCAATCAGCCCCAGCATTTT. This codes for CASNPTGASNQPQHF.

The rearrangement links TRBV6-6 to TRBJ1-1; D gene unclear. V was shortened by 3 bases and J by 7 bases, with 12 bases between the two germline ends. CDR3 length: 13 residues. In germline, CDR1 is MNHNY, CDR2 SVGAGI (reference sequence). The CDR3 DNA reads TGTGCCAGCAGTTATGAGGCTAGATTTGAAGCTTTCTTT. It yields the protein CASSYEARFEAFF.

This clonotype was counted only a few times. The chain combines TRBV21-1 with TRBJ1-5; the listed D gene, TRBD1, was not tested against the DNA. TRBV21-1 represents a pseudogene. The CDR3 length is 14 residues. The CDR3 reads CASSTGDSNQPQHF. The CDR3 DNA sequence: TGTGCCAGCTCTACGGGGGATAGCAATCAGCCCCAGCATTTT.

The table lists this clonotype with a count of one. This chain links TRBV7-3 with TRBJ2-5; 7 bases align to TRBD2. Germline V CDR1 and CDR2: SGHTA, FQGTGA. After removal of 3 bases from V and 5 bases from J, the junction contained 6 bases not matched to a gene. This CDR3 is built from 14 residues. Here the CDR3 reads CASSFLAEGETQYF. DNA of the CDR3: TGTGCCAGCAGCTTCCTAGCGGAAGGGGAGACCCAGTACTTC.

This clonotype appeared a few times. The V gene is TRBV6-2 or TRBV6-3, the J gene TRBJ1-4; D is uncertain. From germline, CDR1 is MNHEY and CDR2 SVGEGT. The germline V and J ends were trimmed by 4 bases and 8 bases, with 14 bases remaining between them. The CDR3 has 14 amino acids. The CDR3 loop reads CASSSGTRREKLFF. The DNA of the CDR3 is TGTGCCAGCAGTTCCGGAACGCGACGGGAAAAACTGTTTTTT.